The TCR beta chain under discussion was sequenced for a study of graft-versus-host responses after intestinal transplantation. As for the study in general: Each recipient received a multivisceral, liver-intestinal, or isolated intestinal graft. Tacrolimus plus steroids were given to all recipients for two to three years, preceded by anti-thymocyte globulin induction. Study-level results: In recipient marrow, GvH clones were found, and some appeared first in ileum or blood.

Germline-derived CDR1 and CDR2 are LGHNA and YSLEER. This CDR3 has 15 amino acids. After removal of 3 bases from V and 4 bases from J, the junction contained 5 bases not matched to a gene. As regards this clone: No antigen is known for it.

The assay was immunoSEQ multiplex PCR, and TCRdb's table has in-frame clones only and misses some. The top ten hold less than 0.5% of the sample, which has tens of thousands of clones, 80% to 95% seen once. V and J are TRBV4-3 and TRBJ2-3; TRBD2 agrees at 9 bases. Sequenced material: unstimulated CD8+ T cells sorted from spleen or lymph node cells, taken before intestinal transplant. This receptor was taken from a human donor who received an intestinal transplant. CDR3 in amino acids: CASSHRLAGSDTQYF. In DNA form, the CDR3 reads TGCGCCAGCAGCCACCGTCTAGCGGGGTCAGATACGCAGTATTTT.